This T cell receptor beta chain was obtained from a study of beta chain features in type 1 diabetes. General study results and limits: VDJ junctions from patients with type 1 diabetes contained fewer insertions and more deletions. In the patient group, naive, central memory and Treg TCRB repertoires seemed more alike than in the healthy donor group.

Sorting that relied on CD45RO/CCR7/CD25/CD127/CD95/CD27 yielded CD4+ naive, central memory, regulatory and stem cell-like memory cells. Sorted populations were all over 95% pure. The whole isolated RNA underwent reverse transcription, so sequencing captured expressed TCRB transcripts. TCRdb keeps only in-frame clones here, not all; method: immunoSEQ multiplex PCR. The data contain roughly 370,000 clones, over 11% of them singletons. As for this clone: Its antigen is unknown.

The V and J ends lost 0 bases and 4 bases respectively, with 9 bases between them. The CDR3 is 14 amino acids. Germline loops: CDR1 SGHVS, CDR2 FNYEAQ. The V and J genes are TRBV7-6 and TRBJ1-2; D is ambiguous. The sample consisted of naive CD4+ T cells from blood. This receptor was identified in a man aged 30 to 39 in good health. CDR3 in amino acids: CASSLANNLYGYTF. Here the CDR3 DNA reads TGTGCCAGCAGCTTAGCGAATAACCTCTATGGCTACACCTTC. Looking up the rest from reference TRBV7-6 and TRBJ1-2 gives the full variable domain: GAGVSQSPRYKVTKRGQDVALRCDPISGHVSLYWYRQALGQGPEFLTYFNYEAQQDKSGLPNDRFSAERPEGSISTLTIQRTEQRDSAMYRCASSLANNLYGYTFGSGTRLTVV.